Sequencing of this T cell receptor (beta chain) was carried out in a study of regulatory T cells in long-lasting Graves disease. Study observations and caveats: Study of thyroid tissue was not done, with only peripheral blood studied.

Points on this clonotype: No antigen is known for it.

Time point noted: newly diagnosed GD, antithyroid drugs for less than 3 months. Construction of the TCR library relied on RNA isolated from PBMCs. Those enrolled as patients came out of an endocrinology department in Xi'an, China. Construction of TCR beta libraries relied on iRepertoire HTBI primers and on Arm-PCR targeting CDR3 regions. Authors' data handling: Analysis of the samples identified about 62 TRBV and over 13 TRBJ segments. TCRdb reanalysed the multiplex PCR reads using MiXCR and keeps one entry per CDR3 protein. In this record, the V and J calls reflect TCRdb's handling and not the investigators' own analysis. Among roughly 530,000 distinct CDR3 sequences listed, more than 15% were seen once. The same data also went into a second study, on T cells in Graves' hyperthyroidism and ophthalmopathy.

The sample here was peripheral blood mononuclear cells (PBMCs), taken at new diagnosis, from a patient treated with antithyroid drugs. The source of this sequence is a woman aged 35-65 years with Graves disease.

CDR3 nucleotide sequence: TGTGCCAGCAGTTACGTGGGGGCAATCACCGGGGAGCTGTTTTTT. Translated: CASSYVGAITGELFF. This rearrangement joins TRBV6-2 or TRBV6-3 to TRBJ2-2, with D perhaps TRBD1 (6 bases). V was shortened by 2 bases and J by 4 bases, with 11 bases between the two germline ends. Germline V gene lookup returns CDR1 MNHEY and CDR2 SVGEGT. The CDR3 loop spans 15 amino acids.